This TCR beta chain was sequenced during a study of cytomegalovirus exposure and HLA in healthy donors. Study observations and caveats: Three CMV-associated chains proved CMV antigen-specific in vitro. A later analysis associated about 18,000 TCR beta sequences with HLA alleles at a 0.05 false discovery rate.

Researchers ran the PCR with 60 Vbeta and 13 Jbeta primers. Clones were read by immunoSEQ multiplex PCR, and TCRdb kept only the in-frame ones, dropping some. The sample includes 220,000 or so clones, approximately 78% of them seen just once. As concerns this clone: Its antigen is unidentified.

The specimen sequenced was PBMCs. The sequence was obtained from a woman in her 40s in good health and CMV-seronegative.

CDR3 in DNA: TGTGCCAGCAGCTTAGACGGCGGGAGCTCCTACGAGCAGTACTTC. It translates to CASSLDGGSSYEQYF. The chain employs TRBV7-8 and TRBJ2-7, with 7 bases matching TRBD2. There are 15 residues in the CDR3. Unmatched junction bases numbered 3, after V lost 1 base and J lost 0 bases. Germline CDR1 and CDR2: SGHVS and FQNEAQ.